A single sample is the source of the 20 T cell receptor beta chains below, sequenced in a study of metastatic and nonmetastatic thyroid tumors. No treatment of any kind had been given to any patient before thyroid surgery. TCRdb recomputed clones from the PCR reads via MiXCR. The table includes approximately 16,000 clones, under 35% detected once. The sample was adjacent normal tissue. These receptors were taken from a female donor with papillary thyroid cancer or a benign thyroid nodule (not recorded which). Some clones in this sample may be carry-over from other donors' samples.

V and J are TRBV15 and TRBJ2-7, with D unclear. Trimming pared 0 bases from V and 6 bases from J, leaving 15 bases between. The CDR3 loop spans 15 amino acids. Germline-derived CDR1 and CDR2 are LNHNV and YYDKDF (reference sequence). The CDR3 region has the DNA TGTGCCACCAGCAGAGATTTGGGATTCATGGCCGAGCAGTACTTC. Amino acids: CATSRDLGFMAEQYF.

The V gene is TRBV7-6, the J gene TRBJ1-3; D may be TRBD1 (5 bases). Germline CDR1 and CDR2: SGHVS and FNYEAQ. Deletions cut 0 bases from V and 2 bases from J, with 11 bases between. CDR3 length: 16 residues. CDR3 coding DNA: TGTGCCAGCAGCTTAGCGGGGGACCCTCCTGGAAACACCATATATTTT. It specifies CASSLAGDPPGNTIYF.

There are a few counts of this clone. The chain recombines TRBV12-3 or TRBV12-4 with TRBJ2-2; D gene unclear. The V end was cut by 3 bases, the J end by 1 base, with 6 bases between. The CDR3 totals 14 residues. For the CDR3, the DNA is TGTGCCAGCAGTTTCGCACAGAACACCGGGGAGCTGTTTTTT. This codes for CASSFAQNTGELFF.

The CDR3 DNA reads as TGCAGCGGGAAAGGGACTAGCGTGGACAATGAGCAGTTCTTC. Its translation: CSGKGTSVDNEQFF. This chain connects TRBV29-1 to TRBJ2-1; 10 nucleotides align to TRBD2. This CDR3 contains 14 residues. Per the germline V gene, CDR1 is SQVTM and CDR2 is ANQGSEA. Germline trimming cut 7 bases from V and 5 bases from J; bases unmatched to any gene: 8.

This clone was seen a few times. The chain is built from TRBV11-2 and TRBJ2-2; D may be TRBD1 (7 bases). Germline CDR1 reads SGHAT; CDR2 reads FQNNGV. This CDR3 is 17 amino acids long. The V end lost 1 base, the J end lost 7 bases, and 19 bases lay between the germline ends. The chain's CDR3 is CASSLGQGGIFGGELFF. CDR3 sequence (DNA): TGTGCCAGCAGCTTAGGACAGGGAGGCATCTTTGGCGGGGAGCTGTTTTTT.

This clone was found a few times. The chain carries TRBV6-1 and TRBJ2-3, with 7 bases identical to TRBD1. Per the germline V gene, CDR1 is MNHNS and CDR2 is SASEGT. The J segment lost 8 bases and the V segment lost 10 bases, leaving 12 bases of the junction unmatched. The CDR3 totals 13 residues. CDR3 protein: CATLWDRASTQYF. CDR3 bases: TGTGCCACCCTCTGGGACAGAGCCAGTACGCAGTATTTT.

This clone was counted between two and nine times. The genes are TRBV9 and TRBJ1-2, with D unresolved. V was shortened by 7 bases and J by 2 bases, with 9 bases between the two germline ends. Germline V gene sequence: CDR1 SGDLS, CDR2 YYNGEE. The CDR3 loop spans 12 amino acids. Here the CDR3 reads CASSTDNYGYTF. The CDR3 DNA reads as TGTGCCAGCTCGACGGACAACTATGGCTACACCTTC.

This chain's CDR3 is CSAWDVYSYEQYF. CDR3 bases: TGCAGTGCGTGGGACGTCTACTCCTACGAGCAGTACTTC. The rearrangement links TRBV20-1 to TRBJ2-7; the D gene could be TRBD1 or TRBD2 (5 bases each). V was pared by 6 bases and J by 0 bases, with 12 bases between. Germline V gives CDR1 DFQATT, CDR2 SNEGSKA (reference sequence). This CDR3 comprises 13 residues.

V and J are TRBV6-1 and TRBJ2-2; D gene ambiguous. The CDR3 length is 16 residues. Germline CDR1 is MNHNS and CDR2 is SASEGT. Trimming pared 2 bases from V and 3 bases from J, leaving 13 bases between. CDR3 DNA: TGTGCCAGCAGTGAATTGAGTCTGCAGTACACCGGGGAGCTGTTTTTT. It specifies CASSELSLQYTGELFF.

The CDR3 nucleotides are TGTGCCTGGAGTGTAAGACAAGAAGCGCCCCTCCACTTT. Translating it yields CAWSVRQEAPLHF. The chain carries TRBV30 and TRBJ1-6; no firm D call. V gave up 0 bases and J gave up 13 bases, with 13 bases separating them. This CDR3 contains 13 residues. Germline V gene sequence: CDR1 GTSNPN, CDR2 SVGIG (reference sequence).

This CDR3 reads CASSPLVFTSGRSRREQYF. Written as DNA, the CDR3 is TGTGCCAGCAGTCCACTCGTCTTTACTAGCGGTAGATCTCGGCGCGAGCAGTACTTC. The chain carries TRBV6-2 or TRBV6-3 and TRBJ2-7; TRBD2 matches 8 bases. This CDR3 has 19 residues. Per the germline V gene, CDR1 is MNHEY and CDR2 is SVGEGT. V dropped 5 bases and J dropped 6; count of bases not matched to a gene: 24.

This clone was found a few times. The chain carries TRBV28 and TRBJ2-7, with D hard to call. The CDR3 runs to 16 residues. Germline values: CDR1 MDHEN, CDR2 SYDVKM. V lost 6 bases and J lost 0, with 18 bases in between. Here the CDR3 DNA reads TGTGCCAGCAGCCAGTGGGCCGGAAGTCCCTCCTACGAGCAGTACTTC. Translation: CASSQWAGSPSYEQYF.

The rearrangement joins TRBV5-1 to TRBJ2-1, with D possibly matching TRBD1 (6 bases). Germline CDR1 and CDR2: SGHRS and YFSETQ. The CDR3 covers 16 residues. Trimming removed 2 bases at V and 1 base at J, with 13 bases between. The CDR3 sequence is CASSFSRGRSYNEQFF. CDR3 coding DNA: TGCGCCAGCAGCTTCTCCAGGGGCAGGTCCTACAATGAGCAGTTCTTC.

V gene TRBV7-2 combines with J gene TRBJ2-7; 7 bases are a match to TRBD1. CDR3 size: 15 residues. From germline, CDR1 is SGHTA and CDR2 FQGNSA. Trimming cost V 5 bases and J 3 bases; bases outside gene matches: 10. The CDR3 here is CASSPGPGQFYEQYF. In DNA, the CDR3 is TGTGCCAGCAGCCCAGGCCCGGGACAGTTCTACGAGCAGTACTTC.

The chain recombines TRBV4-3 with TRBJ2-2, with TRBD2 matching over 8 bases. The CDR3 extends over 16 amino acids. The germline CDR1 and CDR2 sequences are LGHNA and YSLEER. V gave up 1 base and J gave up 7 bases; unmatched junction bases: 8. CDR3 in DNA: TGCGCCAGCAGCCAAGCCCCGGGACTAGATGGCGGGGAGCTGTTTTTT. Translated, it gives CASSQAPGLDGGELFF.

This chain connects TRBV7-3 to TRBJ2-2; D possibly corresponds to TRBD1 (6 bases). The CDR3 length is 12 residues. Trimming took 6 bases from V and 7 from J, leaving 9 bases between them. Germline CDR1 and CDR2: SGHTA and FQGTGA. The CDR3 reads CASRQGRGELFF. CDR3 coding DNA: TGTGCCAGCAGGCAGGGGCGCGGGGAGCTGTTTTTT.

The gene calls are TRBV2 and TRBJ2-7, with D possibly matching TRBD2 (5 bases). Germline V gene lookup returns CDR1 SNHLY and CDR2 FYNNEI. The CDR3 sequence is 12 residues long. The V end lost 1 base, the J end lost 6 bases, and 7 bases lay between the germline ends. CDR3 bases: TGTGCCAGCAGTGAAGACGCGGGCGAGCAGTACTTC. This gives the protein CASSEDAGEQYF.

The rearrangement joins TRBV2 to TRBJ1-1; 8 bases match TRBD1. Germline V gene sequence: CDR1 SNHLY, CDR2 FYNNEI. The junction had 6 bases not matched to a gene; V was cut back by 6 bases and J by 0 bases. CDR3 length equals 15 residues. The CDR3, as DNA: TGTGCCAGCAGCAGGCAGGGGGCCTTGAACACTGAAGCTTTCTTT. It translates to CASSRQGALNTEAFF.

This clone was picked up a small number of times. The chain recombines TRBV24-1 with TRBJ1-2, with 9 bases that match TRBD1. The CDR3 has 17 amino acids. V shed 3 bases and J 5 bases; nucleotides not matched to a gene: 12. CDR1 is KGHDR, CDR2 SFDVKD, per germline. DNA for the CDR3: TGTGCCACCAGTGATCGCCGGGACAGGGACGGTCTGTATGGCTACACCTTC. It yields the protein CATSDRRDRDGLYGYTF.

Sample share makes this clone medium-sized. The J gene is TRBJ1-2, the V gene TRBV4-2, with 7 bases matching TRBD1. This CDR3 has 17 amino acids. Trimming cost V 1 base and J 8 bases; bases outside gene matches: 16. Germline CDR1 and CDR2: LGHNA and YNFKEQ. The CDR3 DNA reads as TGTGCCAGCAGCCAAGTAGATTTGAGTAAGGGGGCGCTCGGCTACACCTTC. Translating gives CASSQVDLSKGALGYTF.